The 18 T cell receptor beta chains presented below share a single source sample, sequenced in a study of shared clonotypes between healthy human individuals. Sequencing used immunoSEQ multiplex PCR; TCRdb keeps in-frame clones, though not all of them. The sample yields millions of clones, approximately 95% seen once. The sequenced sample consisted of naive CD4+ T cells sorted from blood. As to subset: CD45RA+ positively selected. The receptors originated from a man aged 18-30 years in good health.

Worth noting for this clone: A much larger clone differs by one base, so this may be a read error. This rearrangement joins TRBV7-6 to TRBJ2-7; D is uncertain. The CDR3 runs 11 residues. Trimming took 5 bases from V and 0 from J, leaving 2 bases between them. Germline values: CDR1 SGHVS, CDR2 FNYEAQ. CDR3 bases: TGTGCCAGCAGCGACTCCTACGAGCAGTACTTC. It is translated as CASSDSYEQYF.

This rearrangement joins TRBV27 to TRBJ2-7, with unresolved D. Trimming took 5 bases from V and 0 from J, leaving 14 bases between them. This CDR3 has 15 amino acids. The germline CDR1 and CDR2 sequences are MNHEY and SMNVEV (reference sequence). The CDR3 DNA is TGTGCCAGCAGTAATGGGATTGAGAGCTCCTACGAGCAGTACTTC. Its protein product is CASSNGIESSYEQYF.

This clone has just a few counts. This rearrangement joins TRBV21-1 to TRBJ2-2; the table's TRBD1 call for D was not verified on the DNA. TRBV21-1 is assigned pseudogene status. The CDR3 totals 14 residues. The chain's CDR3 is CASSAGTATGELFF. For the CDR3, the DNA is TGTGCCAGCAGCGCCGGGACAGCAACCGGGGAGCTGTTTTTT.

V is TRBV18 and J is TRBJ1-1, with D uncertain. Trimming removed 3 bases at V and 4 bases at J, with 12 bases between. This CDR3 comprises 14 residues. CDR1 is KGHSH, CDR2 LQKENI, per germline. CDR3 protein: CASSPAGVGTEAFF. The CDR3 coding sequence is TGTGCCAGCTCACCGGCCGGGGTGGGCACTGAAGCTTTCTTT.

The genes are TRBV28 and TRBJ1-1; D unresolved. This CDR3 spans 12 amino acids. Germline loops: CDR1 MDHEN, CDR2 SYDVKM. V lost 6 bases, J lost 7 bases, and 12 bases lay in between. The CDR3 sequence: CASRGSEVEAFF. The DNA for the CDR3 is TGTGCCAGCAGGGGTTCGGAGGTTGAAGCTTTCTTT. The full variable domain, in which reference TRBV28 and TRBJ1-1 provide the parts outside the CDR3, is DVKVTQSSRYLVKRTGEKVFLECVQDMDHENMFWYRQDPGLGLRLIYFSYDVKMKEKGDIPEGYSVSREKKERFSLILESASTNQTSMYLCASRGSEVEAFFGQGTRLTVV.

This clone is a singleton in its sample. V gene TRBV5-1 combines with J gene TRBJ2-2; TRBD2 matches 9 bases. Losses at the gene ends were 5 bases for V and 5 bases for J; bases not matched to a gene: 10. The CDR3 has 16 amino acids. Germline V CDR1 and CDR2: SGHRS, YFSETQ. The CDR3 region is CASSPTGTSRTGELFF. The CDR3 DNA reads TGCGCCAGCAGTCCGACCGGGACTAGCAGAACCGGGGAGCTGTTTTTT.

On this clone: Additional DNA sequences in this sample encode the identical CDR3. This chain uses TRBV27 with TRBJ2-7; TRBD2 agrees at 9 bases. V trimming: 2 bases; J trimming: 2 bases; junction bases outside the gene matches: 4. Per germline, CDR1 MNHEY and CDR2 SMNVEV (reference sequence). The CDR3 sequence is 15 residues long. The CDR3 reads CASSLEAGGPYEQYF. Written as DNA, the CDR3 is TGTGCCAGCAGTTTAGAAGCGGGGGGTCCCTACGAGCAGTACTTC.

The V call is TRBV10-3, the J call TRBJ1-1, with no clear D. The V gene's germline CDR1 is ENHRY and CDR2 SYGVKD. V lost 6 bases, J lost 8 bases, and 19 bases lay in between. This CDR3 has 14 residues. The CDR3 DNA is TGTGCCATCAGCGTTAACATAAGACCCGAGGAAGCTTTCTTT. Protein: CAISVNIRPEEAFF.

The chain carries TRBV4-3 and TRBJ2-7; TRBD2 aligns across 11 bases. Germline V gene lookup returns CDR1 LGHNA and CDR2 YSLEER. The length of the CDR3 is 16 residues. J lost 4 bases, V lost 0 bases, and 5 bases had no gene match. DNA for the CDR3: TGCGCCAGCAGCCAAGAAACTAGCGGGGGCCCTTACGAGCAGTACTTC. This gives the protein CASSQETSGGPYEQYF.

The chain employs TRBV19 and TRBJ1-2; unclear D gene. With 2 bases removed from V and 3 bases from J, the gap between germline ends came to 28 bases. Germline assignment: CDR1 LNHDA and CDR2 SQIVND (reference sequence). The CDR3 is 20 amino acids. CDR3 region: CASSIPFTRALRGIDYGYTF. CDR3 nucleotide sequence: TGTGCCAGTAGTATACCATTCACCCGGGCCCTAAGAGGGATTGACTATGGCTACACCTTC.

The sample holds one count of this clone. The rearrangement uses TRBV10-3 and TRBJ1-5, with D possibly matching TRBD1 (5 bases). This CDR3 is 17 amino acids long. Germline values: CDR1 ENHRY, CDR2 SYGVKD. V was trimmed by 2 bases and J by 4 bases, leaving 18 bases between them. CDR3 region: CAISESSTGYPNQPQHF. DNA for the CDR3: TGTGCCATCAGTGAGAGCAGCACAGGTTATCCAAATCAGCCCCAGCATTTT.

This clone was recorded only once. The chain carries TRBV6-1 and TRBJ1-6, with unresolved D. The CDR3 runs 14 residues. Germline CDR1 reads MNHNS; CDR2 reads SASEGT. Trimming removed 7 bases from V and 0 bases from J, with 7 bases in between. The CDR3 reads CASKESSYNSPLHF. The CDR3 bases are TGTGCCAGCAAAGAGAGCTCCTATAATTCACCCCTCCACTTT.

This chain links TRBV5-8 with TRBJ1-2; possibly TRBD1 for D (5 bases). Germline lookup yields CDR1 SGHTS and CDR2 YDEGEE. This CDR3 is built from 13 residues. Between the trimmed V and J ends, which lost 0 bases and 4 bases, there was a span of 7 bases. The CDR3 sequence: CASSLGQPYGYTF. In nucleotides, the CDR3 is TGTGCCAGCAGCTTGGGACAGCCCTATGGCTACACCTTC.

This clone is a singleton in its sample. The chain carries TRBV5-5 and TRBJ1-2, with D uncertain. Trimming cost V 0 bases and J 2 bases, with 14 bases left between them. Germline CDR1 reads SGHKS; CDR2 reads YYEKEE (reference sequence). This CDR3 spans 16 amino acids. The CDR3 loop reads CASSLEIDITNYGYTF. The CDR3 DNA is TGTGCCAGCAGCTTGGAGATTGACATAACCAACTATGGCTACACCTTC.

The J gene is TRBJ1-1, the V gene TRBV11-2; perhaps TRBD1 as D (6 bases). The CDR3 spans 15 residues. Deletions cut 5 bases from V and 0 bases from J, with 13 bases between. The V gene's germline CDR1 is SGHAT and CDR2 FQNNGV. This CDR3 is CASSPSQGMNTEAFF. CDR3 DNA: TGTGCCAGCAGCCCGTCGCAGGGGATGAACACTGAAGCTTTCTTT.

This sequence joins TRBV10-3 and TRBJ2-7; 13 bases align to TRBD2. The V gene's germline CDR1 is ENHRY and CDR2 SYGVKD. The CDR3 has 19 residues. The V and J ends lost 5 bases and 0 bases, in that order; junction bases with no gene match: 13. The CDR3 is CAISRGTSGMGGSSYEQYF. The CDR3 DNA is TGTGCCATCAGTAGAGGGACTAGCGGGATGGGAGGGAGCTCCTACGAGCAGTACTTC.

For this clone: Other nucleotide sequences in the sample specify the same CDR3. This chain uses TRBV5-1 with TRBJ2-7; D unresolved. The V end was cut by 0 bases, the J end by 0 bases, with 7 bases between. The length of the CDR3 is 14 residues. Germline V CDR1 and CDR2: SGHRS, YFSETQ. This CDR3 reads CASSLAGASYEQYF. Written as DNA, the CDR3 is TGCGCCAGCAGCTTGGCTGGTGCCTCCTACGAGCAGTACTTC.

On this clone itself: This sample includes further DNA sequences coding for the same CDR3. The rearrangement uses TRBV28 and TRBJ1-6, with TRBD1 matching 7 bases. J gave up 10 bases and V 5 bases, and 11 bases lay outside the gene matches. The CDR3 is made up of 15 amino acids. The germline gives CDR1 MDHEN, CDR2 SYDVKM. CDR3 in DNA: TGTGCCAGCAGTCTCTCGACAGGGCTAGGGTCACCCCTCCACTTT. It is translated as CASSLSTGLGSPLHF.